One and the same sample provided the 25 T cell receptor beta chains below, sequenced in a study of blood T cells in healthy people across ages. For the second PCR, which ran for about 6 to 12 cycles, a sample-barcoded 5' primer and a J-beta primer mix were used. TCRdb re-derived calls from the 5' RACE reads in MiXCR, one entry per CDR3 protein. There are some 1.4 million distinct CDR3 sequences in the sample; roughly 45% occur only once, and 7.9% lies in the top ten. What was sequenced was blood. Receptors were obtained from a woman under 30 in good health.

J is TRBJ1-1 and V is TRBV6-6; the match to TRBD1 covers 11 bases. Germline CDR1 is MNHNY and CDR2 is SVGAGI (reference sequence). V was pared by 2 bases and J by 6 bases, with 5 bases of the junction left unmatched. The CDR3 totals 15 residues. The CDR3 DNA is TGTGCCAGCAGTTACGGGACAGGGGGGTTTGCTGAAGCTTTCTTT. Residues: CASSYGTGGFAEAFF.

This clonotype came up a few times. V and J are TRBV29-1 and TRBJ2-7; the D gene is possibly TRBD2 (6 bases). CDR3 length equals 12 residues. V was trimmed by 7 bases and J by 3 bases, leaving 13 bases between them. Germline V gene lookup returns CDR1 SQVTM and CDR2 ANQGSEA. In DNA form, the CDR3 reads TGCAGCGGGGGGGACGTCAGCTACGAGCAGTACTTC. Translating it yields CSGGDVSYEQYF.

The chain carries TRBV6-5 and TRBJ2-5; 12 nucleotides line up with TRBD2. V gave up 6 bases and J gave up 2 bases; unmatched junction bases: 7. The CDR3 has 16 amino acids. Looked up from germline, CDR1 is MNHEY and CDR2 is SVGAGI. CDR3 region: CASRRTSGGLQETQYF. For the CDR3, the DNA is TGTGCCAGCAGGCGAACTAGCGGGGGGCTACAAGAGACCCAGTACTTC.

The J gene is TRBJ1-1, the V gene TRBV7-9, with D maybe TRBD1 (5 bases). This CDR3 comprises 19 residues. The germline V gene has CDR1 SEHNR and CDR2 FQNEAQ (reference sequence). Between the trimmed V and J ends, which lost 5 bases and 1 base, there was a span of 26 bases. The CDR3 sequence: CASSHKYRGAVKKNTEAFF. The CDR3 DNA is TGTGCCAGCAGCCATAAGTATAGGGGCGCAGTAAAGAAGAACACTGAAGCTTTCTTT.

The CDR3 DNA reads as TGTGCCATCAGTGAGGCCCCGACCCGAGATACGCAGTATTTT. Amino acids: CAISEAPTRDTQYF. This chain joins TRBV10-3 and TRBJ2-3, with D unclear. The CDR3 contains 14 residues. V was clipped by 2 bases and J by 5 bases, with 11 bases between them. Per germline, CDR1 ENHRY and CDR2 SYGVKD.

V is TRBV5-1 and J is TRBJ1-2; TRBD1 aligns across 7 bases. V dropped 4 bases and J dropped 3; count of bases not matched to a gene: 6. Per germline, CDR1 SGHRS and CDR2 YFSETQ. The CDR3 has 14 amino acids. The CDR3 loop is CASSGGTVDYGYTF. In DNA, the CDR3 is TGCGCCAGCAGCGGCGGGACAGTTGACTATGGCTACACCTTC.

This clonotype was picked up a small number of times. The chain is built from TRBV12-3 or TRBV12-4 and TRBJ2-3; no clear D gene. V was shortened by 10 bases and J by 0 bases, with 14 bases between the two germline ends. The CDR3 spans 14 residues. As DNA, the CDR3 is TGTGCCACCGAGCGTGGGTCTAGCACAGATACGCAGTATTTT. It is translated as CATERGSSTDTQYF.

The gene calls are TRBV18 and TRBJ2-4; D might be TRBD2 (6 bases). The V gene lost 3 bases and the J gene lost 13 bases, with 19 bases spanning the gap. Germline CDR1 reads KGHSH; CDR2 reads LQKENI. The CDR3 loop spans 14 amino acids. The CDR3 sequence: CASSPNILGGEQYF. In DNA form, the CDR3 reads TGTGCCAGCTCACCTAACATATTGGGCGGGGAGCAGTACTTC.

This clonotype was counted a single time. The chain recombines TRBV11-2 with TRBJ1-2, with TRBD1 matching over 11 bases. V trimming: 5 bases; J trimming: 8 bases; junction bases outside the gene matches: 13. Germline CDR1 and CDR2: SGHAT and FQNNGV. CDR3 size: 16 residues. Here the CDR3 reads CASSPSEDRGRRGYTF. CDR3 DNA sequence: TGTGCCAGCAGCCCCTCGGAGGACAGGGGGCGCCGGGGCTACACCTTC.

The sample holds a few counts of this clonotype. The chain carries TRBV6-6 and TRBJ1-4, with 10 bases fitting TRBD1. The V segment lost 2 bases and the J segment 8 bases; nucleotides outside the gene matches: 5. Germline lookup yields CDR1 MNHNY and CDR2 SVGAGI (reference sequence). This CDR3 is built from 15 residues. The CDR3 DNA reads as TGTGCCAGCAGTTACAGACAGGGGGCAGGCGAAAAACTGTTTTTT. This sequence encodes CASSYRQGAGEKLFF.

The rearrangement links TRBV12-3 or TRBV12-4 to TRBJ2-4; D is tentatively TRBD1 or TRBD2 (5 bases each). The CDR3 extends over 11 amino acids. Between the trimmed V and J ends, which lost 5 bases and 12 bases, there was a span of 11 bases. CDR3 sequence: CASSPGTSQYF. The CDR3 coding sequence is TGTGCCAGCAGTCCCGGGACCTCTCAGTACTTC.

The chain has TRBV5-5 and TRBJ1-1; D is undetermined. V lost 0 bases, J lost 1 base, and 10 bases lay in between. Germline V lookup: CDR1 SGHKS, CDR2 YYEKEE (reference sequence). The CDR3 covers 15 residues. CDR3 loop: CASSLGPGSNTEAFF. In nucleotides, the CDR3 is TGTGCCAGCAGCTTGGGGCCGGGGTCGAACACTGAAGCTTTCTTT.

This clonotype was counted a few times. The chain links TRBV6-1 to TRBJ2-1; D is unresolved. The germline CDR1 and CDR2 sequences are MNHNS and SASEGT. This CDR3 region has 12 residues. The germline V and J ends were trimmed by 4 bases and 8 bases, with 9 bases remaining between them. The CDR3 DNA reads TGTGCCAGCAGTGCTCCTCCTGATGAGCAGTTCTTC. Translating gives CASSAPPDEQFF.

This clonotype was observed a few times. V gene TRBV27 combines with J gene TRBJ2-3; D may match TRBD1 or TRBD2 (7 bases each). Per germline, CDR1 MNHEY and CDR2 SMNVEV (reference sequence). The CDR3 runs 15 residues. V lost 4 bases to trimming and J lost 5 bases, with 16 bases between them. This chain's CDR3 is CASSSPRGGKDTQYF. The CDR3 DNA reads as TGTGCCAGCAGTTCCCCCAGGGGGGGTAAAGATACGCAGTATTTT.

The sample holds a few counts of this clonotype. This chain uses TRBV6-6 with TRBJ1-1; possibly TRBD1 for D (6 bases). Germline CDR1 and CDR2: MNHNY and SVGAGI (reference sequence). Trimming removed 0 bases from V and 6 bases from J, with 11 bases in between. The CDR3 spans 14 residues. CDR3 sequence (DNA): TGTGCCAGCAGTTACTCGAAGGACAGAGCTGAAGCTTTCTTT. Its protein is CASSYSKDRAEAFF.

In its sample, this clonotype was seen a few times. V gene TRBV4-2 combines with J gene TRBJ2-7; TRBD1 matches at 8 bases. V lost 5 bases, J lost 7 bases, and 16 bases stayed unmatched. Per germline, CDR1 LGHNA and CDR2 YNFKEQ. There are 16 residues in the CDR3. The CDR3 DNA follows: TGTGCCAGCAGCTCAGGGGGCGTCCGGGACCACAATGAGCAGTACTTC. Its translation is CASSSGGVRDHNEQYF.

V is TRBV6-5 and J is TRBJ1-2, with no clear D. The CDR3 is made up of 15 amino acids. Germline lookup yields CDR1 MNHEY and CDR2 SVGAGI. The V and J ends lost 6 bases and 0 bases respectively, with 14 bases between them. The CDR3 spells CASSRDGHANYGYTF. The CDR3 DNA reads as TGTGCCAGCAGCCGAGACGGCCATGCTAACTATGGCTACACCTTC.

The chain joins TRBV6-5 to TRBJ2-4; TRBD1 agrees at 10 bases. Germline V gene lookup returns CDR1 MNHEY and CDR2 SVGAGI. With 5 bases clipped from V and 9 bases from J, the junction kept 4 bases outside the gene matches. This CDR3 spans 13 amino acids. This chain's CDR3 is CASSPGQGFIQYF. The CDR3 coding sequence is TGTGCCAGCAGTCCGGGACAGGGGTTCATTCAGTACTTC.

This clonotype was counted only a few times. This sequence joins TRBV7-9 and TRBJ2-3, with D perhaps matching TRBD1 (7 bases). This CDR3 is built from 15 residues. Trimming left V 6 bases short and J 2 bases short, with 15 bases between. Looked up from germline, CDR1 is SEHNR and CDR2 is FQNEAQ (reference sequence). CDR3 sequence (DNA): TGTGCCAGCAGATCCCAGGGGGGACACACAGATACGCAGTATTTT. The encoded protein is CASRSQGGHTDTQYF.

This sequence joins TRBV5-1 and TRBJ2-3; TRBD2 aligns across 7 bases. The CDR3 spans 17 residues. Germline V gives CDR1 SGHRS, CDR2 YFSETQ. The V gene end was trimmed by 0 bases and the J gene end by 1 base; junction bases not matched to a gene: 8. CDR3 DNA: TGCGCCAGCAGCTTGGAGAATGTGGCGGGGGGCACAGATACGCAGTATTTT. Amino acids: CASSLENVAGGTDTQYF.

The sample holds a few counts of this clonotype. This chain connects TRBV4-1 to TRBJ2-7; maybe TRBD2 (6 bases). Germline CDR1 MGHRA, CDR2 YSYEKL. V was clipped by 4 bases and J by 0 bases, with 10 bases between them. This CDR3 is 14 amino acids long. The CDR3 here is CASSPYGSSYEQYF. CDR3 coding DNA: TGCGCCAGCAGCCCCTACGGGAGCTCCTACGAGCAGTACTTC.

The chain employs TRBV12-3 or TRBV12-4 and TRBJ2-5; 10 nucleotides match TRBD2. The J segment lost 0 bases and the V segment lost 7 bases, leaving 8 bases of the junction unmatched. The CDR3 totals 16 residues. The CDR3 coding sequence is TGTGCCAGCACCCTGAGACTAGCGGGCAACCAAGAGACCCAGTACTTC. It translates to CASTLRLAGNQETQYF.

At least ten counts were recorded for this clonotype. The chain recombines TRBV29-1 with TRBJ1-1; TRBD1 matches 10 bases. This CDR3 is built from 12 residues. V lost 5 bases and J lost 4; bases outside the gene matches: 1. CDR1 and CDR2 (germline): SQVTM, ANQGSEA. CDR3 coding DNA: TGCAGCGTTCGGACAGGGGGCACTGAAGCTTTCTTT. This sequence encodes CSVRTGGTEAFF.

This clonotype has a handful of counts. The rearrangement uses TRBV20-1 and TRBJ1-1; D is unclear. The germline CDR1 and CDR2 sequences are DFQATT and SNEGSKA (reference sequence). This CDR3 is built from 10 residues. The CDR3 loop reads CSRTGTEAFF. The CDR3, as DNA: TGCAGCCGGACGGGCACTGAAGCTTTCTTT.

V usage is TRBV20-1 and J usage is TRBJ1-2; 8 bases map to TRBD1. Germline CDR1 and CDR2: DFQATT and SNEGSKA (reference sequence). J gave up 3 bases and V 4 bases, and 10 bases lay outside the gene matches. This CDR3 has 15 residues. CDR3 protein: CSAKPSGTGDYGYTF. The CDR3, as DNA: TGCAGTGCTAAGCCTTCCGGGACAGGCGACTATGGCTACACCTTC.